This TCR beta chain was captured by sequencing in a study of blood T cell repertoires in COVID-19. Background on the study: Some COVID-19 samples were acute and others convalescent; all came from the United States, Italy and Spain. T cells, B-cell-depleted T cells, or PBMCs supplied cDNA or gDNA.

V was cut by 2 bases and J by 4 bases, with 14 bases left in between. Germline V gene sequence: CDR1 LNHDA, CDR2 SQIVND (reference sequence). There are 15 residues in the CDR3. Study processing details: How many nucleated cells were present was estimated from reference gene primer amplification. TCRdb's table, derived via immunoSEQ multiplex PCR, lists solely in-frame clones and lacks some. That table gives V, J and clone size, and the DNA gave D and trimming. The repertoire holds 250,000 to 350,000 clones, with roughly 90% as singletons. The sequencing sample was made of peripheral blood. The V and J genes are TRBV19 and TRBJ2-5; D perhaps matches TRBD2 (5 bases). The receptor was derived from a woman in her twenties or thirties with COVID-19, enrolled during active disease. The CDR3 region is CASSIIPGIGETQYF. The CDR3 DNA sequence: TGTGCCAGTAGTATAATACCCGGGATCGGAGAGACCCAGTACTTC. Combining the CDR3 with reference TRBV19 and TRBJ2-5 gives the whole variable domain DGGITQSPKYLFRKEGQNVTLSCEQNLNHDAMYWYRQDPGQGLRLIYYSQIVNDFQKGDIAEGYSVSREKKESFPLTVTSAQKNPTAFYLCASSIIPGIGETQYFGPGTRLLVL.